This TCR beta chain is from a study of cytomegalovirus exposure and HLA in healthy donors. In the PCR, 60 Vbeta and 13 Jbeta primers were used. The data were produced by immunoSEQ multiplex PCR, yet TCRdb's version contains in-frame clones alone and is incomplete. Among 50,000 to 80,000 clones listed, roughly 80% were seen once. The CDR3 is made up of 18 amino acids. Between the trimmed V and J ends, which lost 2 bases and 4 bases, there was a span of 21 bases. The germline V gene encodes CDR1 SGHTA and CDR2 FQGNSA. The TCR comes from a male donor in good health and CMV-seropositive. The rearrangement links TRBV7-2 to TRBJ2-1, with D possibly being TRBD1 (7 bases). Material: PBMCs. CDR3 residues: CASSLLSAGQTIYNEQFF. CDR3 DNA sequence: TGTGCCAGCAGCTTACTTTCTGCGGGACAGACAATATACAATGAGCAGTTCTTC.